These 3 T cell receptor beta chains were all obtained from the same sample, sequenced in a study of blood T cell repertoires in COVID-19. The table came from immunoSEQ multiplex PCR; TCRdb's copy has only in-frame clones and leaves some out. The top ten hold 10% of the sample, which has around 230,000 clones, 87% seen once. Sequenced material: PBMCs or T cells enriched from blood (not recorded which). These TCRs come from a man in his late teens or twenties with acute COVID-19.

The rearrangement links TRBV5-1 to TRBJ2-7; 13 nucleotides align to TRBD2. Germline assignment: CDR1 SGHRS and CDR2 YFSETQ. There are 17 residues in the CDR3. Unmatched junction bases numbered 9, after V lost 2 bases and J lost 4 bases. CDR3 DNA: TGCGCCAGCAGCTTAGCACTAGCGGGAGGGCCTGGGTACGAGCAGTACTTC. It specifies CASSLALAGGPGYEQYF.

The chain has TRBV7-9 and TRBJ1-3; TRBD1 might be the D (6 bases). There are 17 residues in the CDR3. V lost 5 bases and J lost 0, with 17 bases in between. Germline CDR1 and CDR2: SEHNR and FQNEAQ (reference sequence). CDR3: CASSHAGAGHSGNTIYF. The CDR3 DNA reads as TGTGCCAGCAGCCACGCGGGGGCCGGCCACTCTGGAAACACCATATATTTT. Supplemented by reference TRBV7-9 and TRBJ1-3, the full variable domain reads DTGVSQNPRHKITKRGQNVTFRCDPISEHNRLYWYRQTLGQGPEFLTYFQNEAQLEKSRLLSDRFSAERPKGSFSTLEIQRTEQGDSAMYLCASSHAGAGHSGNTIYFGEGSWLTVV.

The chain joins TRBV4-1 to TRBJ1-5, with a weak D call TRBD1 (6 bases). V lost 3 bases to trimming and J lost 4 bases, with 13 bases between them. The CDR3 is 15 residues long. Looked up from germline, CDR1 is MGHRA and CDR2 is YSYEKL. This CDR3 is CASSQGGARNQPQHF. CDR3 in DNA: TGCGCCAGCAGCCAGGGGGGGGCTAGGAATCAGCCCCAGCATTTT.